This T cell receptor (beta chain) emerged from a study of cytotoxic CD8 clonotypes in ibrutinib-treated CLL. Overall study: Following treatment for a median around twelve months, range 6 to 36, response samples were then taken. Mean yields were approximately 270,000 productive templates and some 90,000 productive rearrangements per sample. Study-wide points: There were differences in sampling times between sustained-remission and progressing patients.

A word on this clone: Its antigen is not identified.

Some clones are missing from TCRdb's copy, which holds only in-frame ones; the method was immunoSEQ multiplex PCR. Among about 300,000 clones listed, 76% were seen once. V lost 0 bases and J 9 bases, leaving 11 bases between the germline ends. CDR3 length equals 14 residues. Germline V gene data show CDR1 as MNHEY and CDR2 as SVGAGI. The rearrangement joins TRBV6-5 to TRBJ2-2, with D perhaps TRBD2 (5 bases). Material: PBMCs, obtained at disease progression, from a patient treated with ibrutinib. The sequence derives from a human donor with chronic lymphocytic leukemia. CDR3 sequence (DNA): TGTGCCAGCAGTTACTCGAATGAGGGTCGGGAGCTGTTTTTT. Protein: CASSYSNEGRELFF.